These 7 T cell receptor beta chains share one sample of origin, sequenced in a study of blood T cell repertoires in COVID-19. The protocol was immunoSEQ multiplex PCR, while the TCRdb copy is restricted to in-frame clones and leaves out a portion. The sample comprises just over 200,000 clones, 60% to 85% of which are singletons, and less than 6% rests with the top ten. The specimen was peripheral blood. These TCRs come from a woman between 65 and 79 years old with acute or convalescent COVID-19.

The CDR3 DNA reads as TGTGCCAGCAGCCAACGACAGGACATTAGCAATCAGCCCCAGCATTTT. Amino acids: CASSQRQDISNQPQHF. This rearrangement joins TRBV5-6 to TRBJ1-5, with D maybe TRBD1 (6 bases). The CDR3 extends over 16 amino acids. Germline CDR1 SGHDT, CDR2 YYEEEE. Trimming took off 4 bases at V and 0 bases at J, with 14 bases between the two ends.

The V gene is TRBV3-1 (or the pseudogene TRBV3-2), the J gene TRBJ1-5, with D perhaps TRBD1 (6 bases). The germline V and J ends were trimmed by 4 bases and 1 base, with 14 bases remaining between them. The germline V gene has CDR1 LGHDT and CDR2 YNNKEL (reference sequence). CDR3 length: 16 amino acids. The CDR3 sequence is CASSLGRGLSNQPQHF. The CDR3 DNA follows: TGTGCCAGCAGCCTTGGCAGGGGATTGAGCAATCAGCCCCAGCATTTT.

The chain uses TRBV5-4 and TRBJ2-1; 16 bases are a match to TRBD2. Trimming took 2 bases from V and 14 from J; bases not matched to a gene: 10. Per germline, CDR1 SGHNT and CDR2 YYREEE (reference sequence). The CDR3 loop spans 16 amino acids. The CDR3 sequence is CASSLGGTSGRASKFF. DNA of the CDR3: TGTGCCAGCAGCTTAGGCGGGACTAGCGGGAGGGCCAGCAAGTTCTTC.

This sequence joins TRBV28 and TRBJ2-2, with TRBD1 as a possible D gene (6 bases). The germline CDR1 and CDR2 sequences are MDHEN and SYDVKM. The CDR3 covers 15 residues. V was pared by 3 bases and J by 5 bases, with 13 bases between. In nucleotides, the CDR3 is TGTGCCAGCAGTTTCAGGACAGAAGGGACCGGGGAGCTGTTTTTT. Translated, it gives CASSFRTEGTGELFF.

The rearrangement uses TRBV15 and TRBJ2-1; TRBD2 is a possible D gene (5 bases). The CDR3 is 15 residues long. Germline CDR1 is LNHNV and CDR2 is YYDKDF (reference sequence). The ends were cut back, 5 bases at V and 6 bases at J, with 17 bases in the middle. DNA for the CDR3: TGTGCCACCAGCGAAACGACTAATCCTAGCAATGAGCAGTTCTTC. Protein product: CATSETTNPSNEQFF. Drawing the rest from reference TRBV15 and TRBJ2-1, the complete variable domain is DAMVIQNPRYQVTQFGKPVTLSCSQTLNHNVMYWYQQKSSQAPKLLFHYYDKDFNNEADTPDNFQSRRPNTSFCFLDIRSPGLGDTAMYLCATSETTNPSNEQFFGPGTRLTVL.

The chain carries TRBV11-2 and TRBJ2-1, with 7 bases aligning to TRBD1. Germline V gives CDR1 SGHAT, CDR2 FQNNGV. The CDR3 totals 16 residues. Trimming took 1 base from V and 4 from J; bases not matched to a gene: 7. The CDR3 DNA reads TGTGCCAGCAGCTTAGGGGGGACAGACGTTTACAATGAGCAGTTCTTC. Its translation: CASSLGGTDVYNEQFF.

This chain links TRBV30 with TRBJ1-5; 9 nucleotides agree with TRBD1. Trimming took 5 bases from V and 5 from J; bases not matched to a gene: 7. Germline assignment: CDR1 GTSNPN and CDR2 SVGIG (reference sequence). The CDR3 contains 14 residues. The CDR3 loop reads CAWRPGTGYQPQHF. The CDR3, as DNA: TGTGCCTGGCGCCCCGGGACAGGGTATCAGCCCCAGCATTTT.